These 15 T cell receptor beta chains were all obtained from the same sample, sequenced in a study of somatic mutations in cytotoxic T cells in rheumatoid arthritis. Assay used: immunoSEQ multiplex PCR; TCRdb lists only in-frame clones, some missing. The sample includes about 23,000 clones, roughly 80% of them seen just once. Sequencing was done on a sample of CD8+ T cells sorted from blood. These receptors came from an adult with rheumatoid arthritis.

V is TRBV4-2 and J is TRBJ2-2, with 10 bases aligning to TRBD2. This CDR3 contains 15 residues. Germline V gene sequence: CDR1 LGHNA, CDR2 YNFKEQ. J was trimmed by 3 bases and V by 2 bases; bases with no gene match: 0. This chain's CDR3 is CASSQLAGDTGELFF. Here the CDR3 DNA reads TGTGCCAGCAGCCAACTAGCGGGGGACACCGGGGAGCTGTTTTTT.

The J gene is TRBJ2-3, the V gene TRBV7-9; 13 positions match TRBD2. Germline assignment: CDR1 SEHNR and CDR2 FQNEAQ (reference sequence). Unmatched junction bases numbered 7, after V lost 5 bases and J lost 2 bases. This CDR3 has 17 residues. CDR3 loop: CASSPRTSGGHTDTQYF. In DNA, the CDR3 is TGTGCCAGCAGCCCTCGGACTAGCGGGGGCCACACAGATACGCAGTATTTT.

V and J are TRBV19 and TRBJ2-1; tentatively, D is TRBD2 (6 bases). Germline V gives CDR1 LNHDA, CDR2 SQIVND (reference sequence). The CDR3 has 12 amino acids. Deletions cut 7 bases from V and 7 bases from J, with 11 bases between. Here the CDR3 reads CASKSSGNEQFF. CDR3 bases: TGTGCCAGTAAATCCAGCGGGAATGAGCAGTTCTTC.

The chain recombines TRBV19 with TRBJ2-2; weak D call: TRBD1 (6 bases). The V gene lost 10 bases and the J gene lost 6 bases, with 12 bases spanning the gap. Germline assignment: CDR1 LNHDA and CDR2 SQIVND (reference sequence). This CDR3 is 12 amino acids long. CDR3: CAMQGWSGELFF. DNA of the CDR3: TGTGCCATGCAGGGGTGGTCCGGGGAGCTGTTTTTT.

This chain joins TRBV5-1 and TRBJ2-7; D gene unclear. The germline gives CDR1 SGHRS, CDR2 YFSETQ. CDR3 length equals 13 residues. The V end was cut by 0 bases, the J end by 5 bases, with 9 bases between. Here the CDR3 DNA reads TGCGCCAGCAGCTTGGTAGGTTACGACGAGCAGTACTTC. Translation gives CASSLVGYDEQYF.

The rearrangement joins TRBV7-9 to TRBJ2-7; D is uncertain. Germline V lookup: CDR1 SEHNR, CDR2 FQNEAQ (reference sequence). CDR3 length: 11 residues. Trimming stripped 2 bases from V and 6 bases from J, with 5 bases between. In nucleotides, the CDR3 is TGTGCCAGCAGCTTACCCCCCGAGCAGTACTTC. It is translated as CASSLPPEQYF.

This clone is a singleton in its sample. The chain combines TRBV27 with TRBJ2-2; the D is unclear. Deletions cut 3 bases from V and 4 bases from J, with 3 bases between. CDR3 length: 12 residues. Germline loops: CDR1 MNHEY, CDR2 SMNVEV (reference sequence). DNA of the CDR3: TGTGCCAGCAGTTTCCCCACCGGGGAGCTGTTTTTT. Amino acid sequence: CASSFPTGELFF.

This chain joins TRBV18 and TRBJ1-4; D uncertain. Between the trimmed V and J ends, which lost 3 bases and 0 bases, there was a span of 5 bases. Germline CDR1 reads KGHSH; CDR2 reads LQKENI. The CDR3 covers 14 residues. The CDR3 sequence is CASSPVATNEKLFF. In nucleotides, the CDR3 is TGTGCCAGCTCACCGGTAGCAACTAATGAAAAACTGTTTTTT.

This clone has more than one count but fewer than ten. This chain connects TRBV4-2 to TRBJ2-7; D gene uncertain. The CDR3 extends over 13 amino acids. V dropped 7 bases and J dropped 6 bases, with 16 bases sitting between them. CDR1 and CDR2 from the germline V gene are LGHNA and YNFKEQ. CDR3 sequence reads: CASMKKVASEQYF. The CDR3 DNA follows: TGTGCCAGCATGAAAAAAGTGGCCTCCGAGCAGTACTTC.

The genes are TRBV14 and TRBJ1-2; the D is unclear. The CDR3 runs 13 residues. Per the germline V gene, CDR1 is SGHDN and CDR2 is FVKESK. The V gene lost 0 bases and the J gene lost 8 bases, with 10 bases spanning the gap. CDR3 sequence: CASSQESTGGYTF. The CDR3 DNA follows: TGTGCCAGCAGCCAAGAGTCTACGGGAGGCTACACCTTC. The full variable domain, with the rest looked up from reference TRBV14 and TRBJ1-2, is EAGVTQFPSHSVIEKGQTVTLRCDPISGHDNLYWYRRVMGKEIKFLLHFVKESKQDESGMPNNRFLAERTGGTYSTLKVQPAELEDSGVYFCASSQESTGGYTFGSGTRLTVV.

The rearrangement uses TRBV19 and TRBJ1-2; possible D gene TRBD1, 5 bases. Germline assignment: CDR1 LNHDA and CDR2 SQIVND (reference sequence). This CDR3 has 15 amino acids. The V end lost 4 bases, the J end lost 5 bases, and 17 bases lay between the germline ends. This CDR3 is CASSTPLRGDYGYTF. CDR3 nucleotides: TGTGCCAGTAGTACCCCCCTACGAGGGGATTATGGCTACACCTTC.

The CDR3 reads CASSFRPESFGANVLTF. CDR3 sequence (DNA): TGTGCCAGCAGTTTCCGACCCGAGAGTTTTGGGGCCAACGTCCTGACTTTC. The chain couples TRBV2 to TRBJ2-6; D gene ambiguous. Germline CDR1 reads SNHLY; CDR2 reads FYNNEI. The CDR3 spans 17 residues. V was pared by 5 bases and J by 3 bases, with 17 bases between.

V and J are TRBV5-1 and TRBJ2-6; D is uncertain. Trimming took 7 bases from V and 0 from J, leaving 23 bases between them. Germline V gene lookup returns CDR1 SGHRS and CDR2 YFSETQ. The CDR3 contains 19 residues. The CDR3 here is CASRLETGGIGSGANVLTF. The CDR3 coding sequence is TGCGCCAGCCGGTTAGAAACGGGTGGGATTGGCTCTGGGGCCAACGTCCTGACTTTC.

V gene TRBV5-4 combines with J gene TRBJ1-2, with 8 bases fitting TRBD1. The V gene's germline CDR1 is SGHNT and CDR2 YYREEE (reference sequence). The V segment lost 0 bases and the J segment 3 bases; nucleotides outside the gene matches: 1. This CDR3 is built from 14 residues. The CDR3 reads CASSLEQGDYGYTF. The CDR3 DNA reads TGTGCCAGCAGCTTGGAACAGGGGGACTATGGCTACACCTTC.

The genes are TRBV6-1 and TRBJ2-7; D tentatively fits TRBD1 or TRBD2 (5 bases each). The CDR3 contains 14 residues. Germline V gene sequence: CDR1 MNHNS, CDR2 SASEGT. Trimming shortened V by 5 bases and J by 7 bases, and 18 bases separated the two germline ends. For the CDR3, the DNA is TGTGCCAGCAGTAGTGGGGCGGAGGTACAGGAGCAGTACTTC. Translation gives CASSSGAEVQEQYF.